Listed here are 16 T cell receptor beta chains from one sample, sequenced in a study of cytomegalovirus exposure and HLA in healthy donors. Use of 60 Vbeta and 13 Jbeta primers characterized the PCR. Only in-frame clones appear in the TCRdb table, and some are missing; sequencing was by immunoSEQ multiplex PCR. The data hold 130,000 or so clones, with approximately 82% observed a single time. What was sequenced was PBMCs. Receptors originate from a man between 35 and 55 years old in good health and CMV-seronegative.

The chain links TRBV4-1 to TRBJ1-2, with a tentative D call TRBD1 (6 bases). Germline CDR1 reads MGHRA; CDR2 reads YSYEKL. The CDR3 extends over 14 amino acids. The V end lost 3 bases, the J end lost 7 bases, and 15 bases lay between the germline ends. As DNA, the CDR3 is TGCGCCAGCAGCCAGGGCCGGGGGGCCTTTGGCTACACCTTC. It yields the protein CASSQGRGAFGYTF.

The V and J genes are TRBV4-3 and TRBJ2-5; no firm D call. Germline V CDR1 and CDR2: LGHNA, YSLEER. The CDR3 has 13 residues. The V end was cut by 1 base, the J end by 5 bases, with 8 bases between. CDR3 in DNA: TGCGCCAGCAGCCAAGGCGTTGTGGAGACCCAGTACTTC. The encoded protein is CASSQGVVETQYF.

V usage is TRBV4-2 and J usage is TRBJ2-5; 9 bases line up with TRBD1. CDR1 is LGHNA and CDR2 is YNFKEQ in the germline V gene. This CDR3 spans 16 amino acids. V shed 4 bases and J 4 bases; nucleotides not matched to a gene: 10. In DNA form, the CDR3 reads TGTGCCAGCAGCCGCCTATCGGGACAGGGACGAGAGACCCAGTACTTC. Translated: CASSRLSGQGRETQYF.

The V call is TRBV7-3, the J call TRBJ2-1; 8 bases are shared with TRBD1. The CDR3 covers 15 residues. Germline V gene data show CDR1 as SGHTA and CDR2 as FQGTGA. Losses at the gene ends were 5 bases for V and 1 base for J; bases not matched to a gene: 4. The DNA of the CDR3 is TGTGCCAGCAGCCATGGACAGGGATCCTACAATGAGCAGTTCTTC. Its protein is CASSHGQGSYNEQFF.

The chain has TRBV5-1 and TRBJ2-5; D perhaps matches TRBD2 (6 bases). The CDR3 is 14 residues long. The germline gives CDR1 SGHRS, CDR2 YFSETQ. Trimming left V 4 bases short and J 0 bases short, with 10 bases between. The CDR3 DNA is TGCGCCAGCAGCCATCGACTAGACCAAGAGACCCAGTACTTC. It specifies CASSHRLDQETQYF.

This clone was counted between two and nine times. This rearrangement joins TRBV7-2 to TRBJ2-3; TRBD2 matches at 9 bases. The CDR3 sequence is 15 residues long. V lost 5 bases and J lost 1; bases outside the gene matches: 4. Germline CDR1 SGHTA, CDR2 FQGNSA. The chain's CDR3 is CASSTRLAGTDTQYF. DNA of the CDR3: TGTGCCAGCAGCACCCGACTAGCGGGCACAGATACGCAGTATTTT.

Here the CDR3 DNA reads TGCGCCAGCAGCCAAGAAAGGTCAGGGGGCAGAGGGGAGCTGTTTTTT. Translating gives CASSQERSGGRGELFF. The V call is TRBV4-1, the J call TRBJ2-2, with 8 bases fitting TRBD1. Germline assignment: CDR1 MGHRA and CDR2 YSYEKL. V shed 0 bases, J shed 8 bases, and the junction held 8 bases outside the gene matches. This CDR3 region has 16 residues.

The genes are TRBV12-1 and TRBJ2-2; the table's D call, TRBD2, has no DNA check behind it. TRBV12-1 is given as a pseudogene. The CDR3 contains 21 residues. This chain's CDR3 is CASSQPQPSGPILRNTGELFF. The CDR3 coding sequence is TGTGCCAGCAGCCAACCACAACCTAGCGGCCCAATCCTAAGGAACACCGGGGAGCTGTTTTTT.

The chain uses TRBV7-8 and TRBJ1-3; weak D call: TRBD1 (6 bases). V lost 1 base and J 2 bases, leaving 6 bases between the germline ends. This CDR3 comprises 14 residues. Germline V gene data show CDR1 as SGHVS and CDR2 as FQNEAQ. DNA of the CDR3: TGTGCCAGCAGCTTAGACAGGGCTGGAAACACCATATATTTT. Its protein product is CASSLDRAGNTIYF.

The rearrangement links TRBV19 to TRBJ2-5, with D maybe TRBD1 (6 bases). Per germline, CDR1 LNHDA and CDR2 SQIVND (reference sequence). CDR3 length: 15 amino acids. V lost 5 bases and J lost 5, with 18 bases in between. In nucleotides, the CDR3 is TGTGCCAGTAGTGTGGGGGCTACCTCAGGGGAGACCCAGTACTTC. It encodes CASSVGATSGETQYF.

The V gene is TRBV4-1, the J gene TRBJ1-2; the D gene is possibly TRBD1 (5 bases). Trimming removed 1 base from V and 3 bases from J, with 12 bases in between. The CDR3 length is 15 residues. Germline CDR1 and CDR2: MGHRA and YSYEKL. The CDR3 region is CASSQVEGRHYGYTF. CDR3 DNA: TGCGCCAGCAGCCAAGTGGAGGGGCGGCACTATGGCTACACCTTC.

The V gene is TRBV4-2, the J gene TRBJ2-2, with TRBD2 matching 7 bases. CDR1 is LGHNA and CDR2 is YNFKEQ in the germline V gene. V was clipped by 0 bases and J by 0 bases; unmatched bases: 7. The CDR3 is made up of 18 amino acids. The CDR3 protein is CASSQDQAGPSNTGELFF. The DNA of the CDR3 is TGTGCCAGCAGCCAAGATCAAGCGGGGCCTTCGAACACCGGGGAGCTGTTTTTT.

The chain employs TRBV11-2 and TRBJ2-1, with 7 positions matching TRBD2. The V gene's germline CDR1 is SGHAT and CDR2 FQNNGV. V lost 3 bases, J lost 5 bases, and 13 bases stayed unmatched. The CDR3 spans 17 residues. The CDR3 sequence is CASSFLRRPSGNNEQFF. In nucleotides, the CDR3 is TGTGCCAGCAGCTTTCTCCGGAGGCCTAGCGGAAACAATGAGCAGTTCTTC.

This clone has more than one count but fewer than ten. Other nucleotide sequences in the sample specify the same CDR3. J is TRBJ2-7 and V is TRBV7-2; 10 positions agree with TRBD2. This CDR3 is built from 16 residues. CDR1 and CDR2 (germline): SGHTA, FQGNSA. The junction had 7 bases not matched to a gene; V was cut back by 0 bases and J by 5 bases. CDR3 sequence reads: CASSLASGGALHEQYF. The CDR3 DNA reads as TGTGCCAGCAGCTTAGCCAGCGGGGGGGCCCTCCACGAGCAGTACTTC.

In this sample, this clone turned up a few times. This chain connects TRBV6-1 to TRBJ2-7; 8 positions match TRBD1. V gave up 5 bases and J gave up 1 base; unmatched junction bases: 7. This CDR3 contains 15 residues. CDR1 is MNHNS, CDR2 SASEGT, per germline. CDR3 region: CASSPTRDRSYEQYF. In nucleotides, the CDR3 is TGTGCCAGCAGTCCAACTCGGGACAGGTCCTACGAGCAGTACTTC.

This clone was counted only a few times. This chain uses TRBV10-3 with TRBJ2-1; 7 nucleotides line up with TRBD1. The J segment lost 0 bases and the V segment lost 11 bases, leaving 13 bases of the junction unmatched. The CDR3 consists of 16 residues. CDR1 and CDR2 from the germline V gene are ENHRY and SYGVKD. The CDR3 DNA sequence: TGTGCCTCACAACTTACAGGGGAGAGCTCCTACAATGAGCAGTTCTTC. Translating gives CASQLTGESSYNEQFF.